Described below is a single TCR beta chain sequence and its context. This specimen belongs to a study of T cells after yellow fever vaccination. TCRdb independently ran MiXCR on the 5' RACE reads; one entry per CDR3 protein. The data contain about 340,000 distinct CDR3 sequences, 12% of them singletons. The sequence derives from a young man who received the YFV17D yellow fever vaccine. The material was CD4+ T cells sorted from PBMCs, obtained 15 days after the yellow fever booster vaccination.

The DNA for the CDR3 is TGTGCCAGCAGCTCCCCAAGGGGCTCCGCCAATGAGCAGTTCTTC. This sequence encodes CASSSPRGSANEQFF. The chain recombines TRBV7-9 with TRBJ2-1; D is perhaps TRBD1 (5 bases). Germline CDR1 is SEHNR and CDR2 is FQNEAQ (reference sequence). V lost 4 bases, J lost 6 bases, and 16 bases lay in between. CDR3 length: 15 amino acids.